The text below deals with one T cell receptor beta chain. This record comes from a study of blood T cell repertoires in COVID-19. CDR1 and CDR2 (germline): LNHDA, SQIVND (reference sequence). The CDR3 has 14 amino acids. V was shortened by 6 bases and J by 5 bases, with 14 bases between the two germline ends. The table came from immunoSEQ multiplex PCR; TCRdb's copy has only in-frame clones and leaves some out. The sample records 140,000 or so clones, about nine tenths being singletons. The chain has TRBV19 and TRBJ1-5, with no clear D. Sample: peripheral blood. The source of this sequence is a human donor in a cohort sampled during active COVID-19. The DNA of the CDR3 is TGTGCCAGTAGGCATACCTATTCCCATCAGCCCCAGCATTTT. It translates to CASRHTYSHQPQHF.